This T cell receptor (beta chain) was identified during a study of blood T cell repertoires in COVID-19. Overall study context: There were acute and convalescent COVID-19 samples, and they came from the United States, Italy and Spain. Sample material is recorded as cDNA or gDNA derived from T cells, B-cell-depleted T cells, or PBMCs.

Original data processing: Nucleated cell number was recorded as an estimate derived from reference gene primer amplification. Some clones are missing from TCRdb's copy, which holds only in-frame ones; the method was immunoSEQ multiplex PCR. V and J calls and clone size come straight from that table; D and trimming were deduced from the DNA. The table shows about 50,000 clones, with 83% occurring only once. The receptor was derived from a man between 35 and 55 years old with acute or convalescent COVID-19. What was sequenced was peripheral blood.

The CDR3 sequence is CASSDRGIHQPQHF. In nucleotides, the CDR3 is TGTGCCAGTAGCGACAGGGGTATTCATCAGCCCCAGCATTTT. The V gene is TRBV19, the J gene TRBJ1-5; 8 bases line up with TRBD1. V lost 6 bases to trimming and J lost 5 bases; unmatched junction nucleotides: 6. Per the germline V gene, CDR1 is LNHDA and CDR2 is SQIVND (reference sequence). CDR3 length: 14 residues.